The 30 T cell receptor beta chains given below trace back to one sample, sequenced in a study of blood T cells in healthy people across ages. With a J-beta primer mix and a sample-barcoded 5' primer, a second PCR ran 7 to 11 cycles. TCRdb reprocessed the 5' RACE reads via MiXCR and lists one record per CDR3 protein. The sample gives about 1.8 million distinct CDR3 sequences, roughly 50% of which show up once; roughly 2% is in the top ten. The sequenced sample consisted of blood. The origin of the receptors is a woman in her 40s in good health.

The gene calls are TRBV20-1 and TRBJ2-1; D might be TRBD2 (5 bases). CDR3 length: 14 amino acids. CDR1 DFQATT and CDR2 SNEGSKA come from the germline V gene (reference sequence). CDR3 sequence reads: CSSTRPSGHNEQFF. CDR3 DNA sequence: TGCAGCAGTACGAGGCCCAGCGGCCACAATGAGCAGTTCTTC.

This chain links TRBV4-2 with TRBJ2-1, with D perhaps matching TRBD2 (7 bases). Per the germline V gene, CDR1 is LGHNA and CDR2 is YNFKEQ. This CDR3 has 16 amino acids. Trimming took 5 bases from V and 8 from J, leaving 22 bases between them. The CDR3 DNA sequence: TGTGCCAGCAGCATTGAAGCGGGACATGGGGGATATGAGCAGTTCTTC. Its protein is CASSIEAGHGGYEQFF.

The J gene is TRBJ2-1, the V gene TRBV27, with D hard to call. Trimming removed 5 bases from V and 5 bases from J, with 16 bases in between. This CDR3 is 15 amino acids long. Germline-derived CDR1 and CDR2 are MNHEY and SMNVEV (reference sequence). Here the CDR3 DNA reads TGTGCCAGCAGTCCACCCGGGTTGATTGACAATGAGCAGTTCTTC. Translation gives CASSPPGLIDNEQFF.

V and J are TRBV12-3 or TRBV12-4 and TRBJ2-1; 9 positions agree with TRBD2. J lost 4 bases, V lost 8 bases, and 9 bases had no gene match. This CDR3 has 15 residues. As DNA, the CDR3 is TGTGCCAGCGGCTTAGCGGGGGCCGTTTACAATGAGCAGTTCTTC. Translating gives CASGLAGAVYNEQFF.

The rearrangement joins TRBV6-1 to TRBJ1-6, with TRBD1 matching over 7 bases. The CDR3 covers 15 residues. Trimming cost V 6 bases and J 9 bases; bases outside gene matches: 11. Germline CDR1 reads MNHNS; CDR2 reads SASEGT. The CDR3 DNA reads as TGTGCCAGCAGAACTCGGGACAGTTTTCCTTCACCCCTCCACTTT. Protein: CASRTRDSFPSPLHF.

This clonotype occurred a few times. This rearrangement joins TRBV5-1 to TRBJ2-5; TRBD1 matches at 7 bases. CDR1 SGHRS and CDR2 YFSETQ come from the germline V gene. Trimming removed 8 bases from V and 5 bases from J; junction bases left unmatched: 6. This CDR3 contains 12 residues. CDR3 amino acids: CARGGRVETQYF. CDR3 in DNA: TGCGCCAGAGGGGGCAGGGTCGAGACCCAGTACTTC. Filled out from reference TRBV5-1 and TRBJ2-5, the complete variable domain reads KAGVTQTPRYLIKTRGQQVTLSCSPISGHRSVSWYQQTPGQGLQFLFEYFSETQRNKGNFPGRFSGRQFSNSRSEMNVSTLELGDSALYLCARGGRVETQYFGPGTRLLVL.

The chain has TRBV28 and TRBJ1-5; D call uncertain. This CDR3 comprises 15 residues. Trimming shortened V by 2 bases and J by 6 bases, and 14 bases separated the two germline ends. The germline CDR1 and CDR2 sequences are MDHEN and SYDVKM. The CDR3, as DNA: TGTGCCAGCAGTTTAATCAGTGACGCTGGTCAGCCCCAGCATTTT. It encodes CASSLISDAGQPQHF. Based on the CDR3 plus reference TRBV28 and TRBJ1-5, the full variable domain is DVKVTQSSRYLVKRTGEKVFLECVQDMDHENMFWYRQDPGLGLRLIYFSYDVKMKEKGDIPEGYSVSREKKERFSLILESASTNQTSMYLCASSLISDAGQPQHFGDGTRLSIL.

This clonotype occurred once. This rearrangement joins TRBV4-1 to TRBJ2-2, with 9 positions matching TRBD2. Looked up from germline, CDR1 is MGHRA and CDR2 is YSYEKL. V was clipped by 5 bases and J by 0 bases; unmatched bases: 7. The length of the CDR3 is 17 residues. The CDR3 sequence is CASSTIAGVTNTGELFF. The DNA of the CDR3 is TGCGCCAGCAGCACCATAGCGGGGGTCACGAACACCGGGGAGCTGTTTTTT.

This clonotype was observed a handful of times. This chain connects TRBV4-3 to TRBJ1-4; D is perhaps TRBD1 (6 bases). V shed 3 bases and J shed 7 bases, with 15 bases lying between them. Germline assignment: CDR1 LGHNA and CDR2 YSLEER. The CDR3 has 15 residues. The CDR3: CASSQDTGNGEKLFF. The CDR3 DNA sequence: TGCGCCAGCAGCCAGGACACAGGGAACGGTGAAAAACTGTTTTTT.

V usage is TRBV9 and J usage is TRBJ2-5; 8 nucleotides agree with TRBD1. The assigned J gene may be wrong: the sequence end matches TRBJ2-1 better. Germline-derived CDR1 and CDR2 are SGDLS and YYNGEE. The CDR3 consists of 14 residues. The CDR3, as DNA: TGTGCCAGCAGCGTGGGACAGGCACAAGAGACCCAGTTCTTC. Protein sequence: CASSVGQAQETQFF.

The V and J genes are TRBV6-5 and TRBJ2-1; a possible D gene is TRBD2 (6 bases). This CDR3 spans 14 amino acids. V lost 2 bases and J 5 bases, leaving 10 bases between the germline ends. Germline values: CDR1 MNHEY, CDR2 SVGAGI. As DNA, the CDR3 is TGTGCCAGCAGTTACGGGACTTGGAACAATGAGCAGTTCTTC. Translation: CASSYGTWNNEQFF.

The V gene is TRBV20-1, the J gene TRBJ2-5; the match to TRBD2 covers 9 bases. CDR3 size: 13 residues. Germline V gene data show CDR1 as DFQATT and CDR2 as SNEGSKA (reference sequence). J was trimmed by 2 bases and V by 5 bases; bases with no gene match: 3. Here the CDR3 DNA reads TGCAGTGCTCAGGGACTAGCTCAAGAGACCCAGTACTTC. Amino acids: CSAQGLAQETQYF.

The chain uses TRBV5-1 and TRBJ2-3; 7 nucleotides align to TRBD2. This CDR3 is 16 amino acids long. V shed 4 bases and J 1 base; nucleotides not matched to a gene: 9. Germline V gives CDR1 SGHRS, CDR2 YFSETQ. Here the CDR3 DNA reads TGCGCCAGCAGCATGGGGGGGACGAGGGGCACAGATACGCAGTATTTT. Encoded protein: CASSMGGTRGTDTQYF.

This chain links TRBV12-3 or TRBV12-4 with TRBJ1-1; 9 bases fit TRBD1. V lost 5 bases to trimming and J lost 3 bases; unmatched junction nucleotides: 7. The CDR3 has 15 amino acids. The CDR3 sequence is CASSPGGTGHTEAFF. The DNA of the CDR3 is TGTGCCAGCAGTCCGGGTGGGACAGGGCACACTGAAGCTTTCTTT.

This clonotype has just a few counts. The chain joins TRBV27 to TRBJ2-7, with D tentatively TRBD2 (5 bases). The length of the CDR3 is 14 residues. Germline CDR1 MNHEY, CDR2 SMNVEV (reference sequence). The V gene lost 0 bases and the J gene lost 0 bases, with 6 bases spanning the gap. The CDR3 protein is CASSLSTTSYEQYF. The CDR3 DNA sequence: TGTGCCAGCAGTTTATCGACTACCTCCTACGAGCAGTACTTC.

The chain couples TRBV28 to TRBJ2-1, with 8 bases fitting TRBD1. CDR1 and CDR2 from the germline V gene are MDHEN and SYDVKM. The CDR3 length is 14 residues. V shed 5 bases and J 7 bases; nucleotides not matched to a gene: 7. The DNA of the CDR3 is TGTGCCAGCAGTCCCCCCAGGGGGCGGAATGAGCAGTTCTTC. Amino acid sequence: CASSPPRGRNEQFF.

The chain recombines TRBV20-1 with TRBJ2-3; D unresolved. The germline CDR1 and CDR2 sequences are DFQATT and SNEGSKA (reference sequence). Trimming removed 3 bases at V and 1 base at J, with 11 bases between. CDR3 length: 14 amino acids. CDR3 DNA: TGCAGTGCTAGCAAGGGAATTGGCACAGATACGCAGTATTTT. Translation gives CSASKGIGTDTQYF.

The V and J genes are TRBV20-1 and TRBJ2-3, with TRBD1 matching over 8 bases. The junction had 9 bases not matched to a gene; V was cut back by 6 bases and J by 1 base. Germline V lookup: CDR1 DFQATT, CDR2 SNEGSKA (reference sequence). The CDR3 is 15 residues long. In DNA form, the CDR3 reads TGCAGTGCACTCGACCCGGGACAGGGCACAGATACGCAGTATTTT. Its protein is CSALDPGQGTDTQYF.

This chain joins TRBV20-1 and TRBJ1-5, with D perhaps matching TRBD1 (6 bases). Trimming stripped 2 bases from V and 0 bases from J, with 8 bases between. Germline lookup yields CDR1 DFQATT and CDR2 SNEGSKA (reference sequence). CDR3 length: 14 residues. Here the CDR3 reads CSARRGDSNQPQHF. CDR3 in DNA: TGCAGTGCTAGAAGGGGGGATAGCAATCAGCCCCAGCATTTT.

In this sample, this clonotype turned up a few times. The chain recombines TRBV15 with TRBJ2-3, with no clear D. Trimming pared 0 bases from V and 2 bases from J, leaving 9 bases between. This CDR3 contains 15 residues. Per the germline V gene, CDR1 is LNHNV and CDR2 is YYDKDF (reference sequence). CDR3 amino acids: CATSRDWGNTDTQYF. CDR3 nucleotide sequence: TGTGCCACCAGCAGAGATTGGGGAAACACAGATACGCAGTATTTT.

The chain carries TRBV27 and TRBJ2-4; D gene ambiguous. The J call may be in error: the DNA end matches TRBJ2-7 better. Germline V gene sequence: CDR1 MNHEY, CDR2 SMNVEV (reference sequence). The CDR3 is 12 amino acids. CDR3 protein: CASRGPDYEQYF. In nucleotides, the CDR3 is TGTGCCAGTCGCGGACCAGACTACGAGCAGTACTTC.

V and J are TRBV12-3 or TRBV12-4 and TRBJ1-2; possible D gene TRBD1, 6 bases. The CDR3 extends over 14 amino acids. V shed 6 bases and J shed 4 bases, with 15 bases lying between them. The CDR3: CASRDSPQSYGYTF. The CDR3 DNA is TGTGCCAGCAGGGACAGCCCCCAGTCCTATGGCTACACCTTC.

The genes are TRBV10-2 and TRBJ2-1; 15 bases fit TRBD2. This CDR3 is 18 amino acids long. Looked up from germline, CDR1 is WSHSY and CDR2 is SAAADI. The V gene end was trimmed by 7 bases and the J gene end by 0 bases; junction bases not matched to a gene: 7. DNA of the CDR3: TGCGCCAGCACTGGACTAGCGGGGGGGCTAAGCTCCTACAATGAGCAGTTCTTC. It yields the protein CASTGLAGGLSSYNEQFF.

The rearrangement links TRBV10-3 to TRBJ2-1; 12 bases line up with TRBD2. J gave up 2 bases and V 3 bases, and 8 bases lay outside the gene matches. CDR1 and CDR2 from the germline V gene are ENHRY and SYGVKD. The CDR3 spans 18 residues. CDR3: CAISDTGTSGQTYNEQFF. The DNA for the CDR3 is TGTGCCATCAGTGACACCGGGACTAGCGGGCAAACCTACAATGAGCAGTTCTTC.

The gene calls are TRBV14 and TRBJ1-1; perhaps TRBD1 as D (5 bases). This CDR3 has 13 amino acids. In germline, CDR1 is SGHDN, CDR2 FVKESK. V lost 1 base, J lost 4 bases, and 7 bases lay in between. The CDR3 is CASSQAGATEAFF. Here the CDR3 DNA reads TGTGCCAGCAGCCAAGCCGGGGCCACTGAAGCTTTCTTT.

The chain couples TRBV6-1 to TRBJ1-5, with TRBD1 matching 8 bases. V shed 10 bases and J 4 bases; nucleotides not matched to a gene: 15. The CDR3 sequence is 16 residues long. Germline V lookup: CDR1 MNHNS, CDR2 SASEGT. CDR3 sequence reads: CATLFRQGAGNQPQHF. Here the CDR3 DNA reads TGTGCCACCCTTTTTCGGCAGGGGGCAGGAAATCAGCCCCAGCATTTT.

This clonotype turned up a few times. The chain employs TRBV7-2 and TRBJ2-3; 16 bases map to TRBD2. CDR1 and CDR2 from the germline V gene are SGHTA and FQGNSA. The CDR3 sequence is 18 residues long. Germline trimming cut 4 bases from V and 5 bases from J; bases unmatched to any gene: 9. The CDR3 protein is CASSSTGTSGGARDTQYF. The CDR3 DNA sequence: TGTGCCAGCAGCTCCACAGGGACTAGCGGGGGGGCCCGAGATACGCAGTATTTT.

The J gene is TRBJ2-5, the V gene TRBV7-2; TRBD1 matches 8 bases. The germline V gene encodes CDR1 SGHTA and CDR2 FQGNSA. The length of the CDR3 is 14 residues. The V and J ends lost 4 bases and 13 bases, in that order; junction bases with no gene match: 14. The CDR3 reads CASSSPGQGSSLYF. Here the CDR3 DNA reads TGTGCCAGCAGCTCCCCCGGACAGGGATCCAGCCTGTACTTC.

This clonotype was counted between two and nine times. The chain couples TRBV5-1 to TRBJ2-3; 12 positions match TRBD2. The trim removed 6 bases at V and 0 bases at J, leaving 17 bases unmatched. Germline V gene data show CDR1 as SGHRS and CDR2 as YFSETQ. The CDR3 contains 20 residues. CDR3 coding DNA: TGCGCCAGCACCCTCGAGACTAGCGGGGGCCTCATAACTAGCACAGATACGCAGTATTTT. Translating gives CASTLETSGGLITSTDTQYF.

The chain employs TRBV7-9 and TRBJ2-1; weak D call: TRBD2 (6 bases). Per the germline V gene, CDR1 is SEHNR and CDR2 is FQNEAQ (reference sequence). V shed 3 bases and J shed 12 bases, with 21 bases lying between them. CDR3 length: 15 residues. The CDR3 loop is CASSFDGGTTMRQFF. In nucleotides, the CDR3 is TGTGCCAGCAGCTTTGACGGGGGAACGACAATGAGGCAGTTCTTC.